This TCR beta chain came from a study of T-cell reconstitution after alpha-beta-depleted transplantation in children. The germline CDR1 and CDR2 sequences are MNHNS and SASEGT. This CDR3 comprises 14 residues. V lost 8 bases to trimming and J lost 4 bases, with 14 bases between them. Unique molecular identifiers featured in how the TCRbeta library was prepared. TCRdb used MiXCR to reprocess the PCR reads, holding one entry per CDR3 protein. In the table there are 420,000 or so distinct CDR3 sequences, roughly 10% of which are singletons. The TCR originated in a human donor who donated a stem cell graft to a child with acute myeloid leukemia. The input for sequencing was PBMCs from the stem cell graft donor, taken from the stem cell graft. J is TRBJ1-4 and V is TRBV6-1; D not certain. Here the CDR3 reads CASQRTRYNEKLFF. DNA for the CDR3: TGTGCCAGCCAAAGGACTCGCTATAATGAAAAACTGTTTTTT.